This entry lists 3 T cell receptor beta chains sequenced from one sample in a study of cytomegalovirus exposure and HLA in healthy donors. The study ran its PCR with 60 Vbeta and 13 Jbeta primers. Profiled with immunoSEQ multiplex PCR; TCRdb holds only in-frame clones, not every one. The sample records 180,000 or so clones, about 80% being singletons. Sequencing was done on a sample of PBMCs. These receptors originate from a woman aged 30 to 39 in good health and CMV-seropositive.

A single count supports this clone. The rearrangement links TRBV9 to TRBJ2-3, with D possibly being TRBD2 (6 bases). In germline, CDR1 is SGDLS, CDR2 YYNGEE. The CDR3 length is 13 residues. V dropped 4 bases and J dropped 14 bases, with 20 bases sitting between them. In nucleotides, the CDR3 is TGTGCCAGCAGCCTGAGCATGGGGGGAGATACGTATTTT. It codes for CASSLSMGGDTYF.

J is TRBJ1-2 and V is TRBV10-2; possible D gene TRBD1, 6 bases. This CDR3 has 14 residues. With 8 bases removed from V and 4 bases from J, the gap between germline ends came to 17 bases. Germline V CDR1 and CDR2: WSHSY, SAAADI. The CDR3 here is CASGDGGRGYGYTF. Here the CDR3 DNA reads TGCGCCAGCGGGGACGGGGGGCGCGGCTATGGCTACACCTTC.

The chain links TRBV28 to TRBJ1-1, with 7 bases that match TRBD1. The J segment lost 4 bases and the V segment lost 2 bases, leaving 4 bases of the junction unmatched. The CDR3 sequence is 14 residues long. The germline V gene has CDR1 MDHEN and CDR2 SYDVKM. The CDR3 DNA reads TGTGCCAGCAGTTTACATGCAGGGGGCACTGAAGCTTTCTTT. Translation: CASSLHAGGTEAFF. Together with reference TRBV28 and TRBJ1-1, the CDR3 gives the full variable domain: DVKVTQSSRYLVKRTGEKVFLECVQDMDHENMFWYRQDPGLGLRLIYFSYDVKMKEKGDIPEGYSVSREKKERFSLILESASTNQTSMYLCASSLHAGGTEAFFGQGTRLTVV.